The following is a TCR beta chain sequence with its context. This sample stems from a study of blood T cell repertoires in COVID-19. Profiling relied on immunoSEQ multiplex PCR, and the TCRdb table lists in-frame clones only, not all of them. The table includes some 200,000 clones, 85% detected once. The V end was cut by 7 bases, the J end by 7 bases, with 7 bases between. The CDR3 length is 10 residues. The germline gives CDR1 SNHLY, CDR2 FYNNEI. The rearrangement uses TRBV2 and TRBJ2-5; D is unresolved. The origin of this receptor is a man aged 55 to 70 with COVID-19, enrolled during active disease. Sequences were obtained from peripheral blood. The CDR3: CASTEATQYF. CDR3 in DNA: TGTGCCAGCACCGAGGCGACCCAGTACTTC.